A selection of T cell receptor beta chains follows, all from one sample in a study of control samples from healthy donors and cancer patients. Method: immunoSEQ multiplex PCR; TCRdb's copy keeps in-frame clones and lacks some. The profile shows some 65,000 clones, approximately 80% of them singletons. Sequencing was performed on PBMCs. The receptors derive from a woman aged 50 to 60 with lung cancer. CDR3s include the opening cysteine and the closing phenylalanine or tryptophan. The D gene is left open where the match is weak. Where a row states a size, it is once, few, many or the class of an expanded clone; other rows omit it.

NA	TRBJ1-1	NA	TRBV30	CACLDGIEAFF	TGTGCCTGCCTCGACGGGATTGAAGCTTTCTTT
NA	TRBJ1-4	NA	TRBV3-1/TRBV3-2	CASTPGGYGEKLFF	TGTGCCAGCACCCCAGGAGGGTACGGTGAAAAACTGTTTTTT
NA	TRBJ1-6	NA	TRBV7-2	CASSLEGQISPLHF	TGTGCCAGCAGCTTAGAGGGACAAATTTCACCCCTCCACTTT
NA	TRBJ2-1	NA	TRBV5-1	CASSHGQYNEQFF	TGCGCCAGCAGCCACGGACAGTACAATGAGCAGTTCTTC
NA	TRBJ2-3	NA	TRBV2	CASSEGLSTDTQYF	TGTGCCAGCAGTGAAGGCCTTTCCACAGATACGCAGTATTTT
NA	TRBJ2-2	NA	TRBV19	CASSLTGFTGELFF	TGTGCCAGTAGTTTGACAGGTTTCACCGGGGAGCTGTTTTTT
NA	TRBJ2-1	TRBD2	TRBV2	CASRRLASGDNEQFF	TGTGCCAGCAGAAGGCTAGCTAGCGGGGACAATGAGCAGTTCTTC
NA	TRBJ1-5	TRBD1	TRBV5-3	CARSPGGKVGNQPQHF	TGTGCCAGAAGCCCAGGGGGGAAGGTCGGCAATCAGCCCCAGCATTTT
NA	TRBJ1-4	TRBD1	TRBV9	CASSVGTVGGSGKLFF	TGTGCCAGCAGCGTAGGTACGGTAGGGGGCAGCGGAAAACTGTTTTTT
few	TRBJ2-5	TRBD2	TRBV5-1	CASSRGLAGQETQYF	TGCGCCAGCAGCCGGGGACTAGCGGGTCAAGAGACCCAGTACTTC
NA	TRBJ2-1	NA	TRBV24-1	CAASDLDRDNEQFF	TGTGCCGCCAGTGATTTAGACAGAGACAATGAGCAGTTCTTC
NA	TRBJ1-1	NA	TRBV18	CASSGGPGPNTEAFF	TGTGCCAGCTCAGGTGGGCCAGGGCCGAACACTGAAGCTTTCTTT
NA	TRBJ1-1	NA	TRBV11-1	CASSLTENTEAFF	TGTGCCAGCAGCTTAACAGAGAACACTGAAGCTTTCTTT
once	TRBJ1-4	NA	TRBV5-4	CASRAGGEGGKEKLFF	TGTGCCAGCAGAGCCGGAGGGGAGGGGGGTAAGGAAAAACTGTTTTTT
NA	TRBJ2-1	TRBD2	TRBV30	CAWSGGLAIKNEQFF	TGTGCCTGGAGTGGGGGACTAGCGATTAAGAATGAGCAGTTCTTC
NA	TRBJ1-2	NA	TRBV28	CASSLVRQTPNYGYTF	TGTGCCAGCAGTTTAGTGCGACAGACTCCTAACTATGGCTACACCTTC
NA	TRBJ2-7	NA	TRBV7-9	CAGRTGARYDEYF	TGTGCCGGAAGGACGGGGGCCCGGTACGATGAGTACTTC
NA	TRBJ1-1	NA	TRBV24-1	CATSDLHRQGPAGTEAFF	TGTGCCACCAGTGATTTGCATAGGCAGGGGCCAGCCGGCACTGAAGCTTTCTTT
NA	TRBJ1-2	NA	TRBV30	CACMKNRDGGYTF	TGTGCCTGTATGAAAAACAGGGATGGGGGCTACACCTTC
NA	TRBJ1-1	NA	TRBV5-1	CASSSPGRAEAFF	TGCGCCAGCAGCTCTCCGGGGAGGGCTGAAGCTTTCTTT
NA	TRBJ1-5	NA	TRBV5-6	CASSLRQRFGQPQHF	TGTGCCAGCAGCTTGCGACAGCGCTTTGGGCAGCCCCAGCATTTT
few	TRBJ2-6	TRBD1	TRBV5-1	CASSPTGQISGANVLTF	TGCGCCAGCAGTCCGACGGGACAGATCTCTGGGGCCAACGTCCTGACTTTC
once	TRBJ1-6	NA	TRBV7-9	CASSHDFGNISPLHF	TGTGCCAGCAGCCACGACTTTGGGAATATTTCACCCCTCCACTTT
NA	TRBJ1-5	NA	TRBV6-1	CASSESLGGNQPQHF	TGTGCCAGCAGTGAATCCCTGGGGGGCAATCAGCCCCAGCATTTT
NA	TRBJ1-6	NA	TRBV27	CASRNGFGSPLHF	TGTGCCAGCAGAAACGGGTTTGGTTCACCCCTCCACTTT
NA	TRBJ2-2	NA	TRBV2	CASSSVRTGELFF	TGTGCCAGCAGTTCCGTCCGAACCGGGGAGCTGTTTTTT